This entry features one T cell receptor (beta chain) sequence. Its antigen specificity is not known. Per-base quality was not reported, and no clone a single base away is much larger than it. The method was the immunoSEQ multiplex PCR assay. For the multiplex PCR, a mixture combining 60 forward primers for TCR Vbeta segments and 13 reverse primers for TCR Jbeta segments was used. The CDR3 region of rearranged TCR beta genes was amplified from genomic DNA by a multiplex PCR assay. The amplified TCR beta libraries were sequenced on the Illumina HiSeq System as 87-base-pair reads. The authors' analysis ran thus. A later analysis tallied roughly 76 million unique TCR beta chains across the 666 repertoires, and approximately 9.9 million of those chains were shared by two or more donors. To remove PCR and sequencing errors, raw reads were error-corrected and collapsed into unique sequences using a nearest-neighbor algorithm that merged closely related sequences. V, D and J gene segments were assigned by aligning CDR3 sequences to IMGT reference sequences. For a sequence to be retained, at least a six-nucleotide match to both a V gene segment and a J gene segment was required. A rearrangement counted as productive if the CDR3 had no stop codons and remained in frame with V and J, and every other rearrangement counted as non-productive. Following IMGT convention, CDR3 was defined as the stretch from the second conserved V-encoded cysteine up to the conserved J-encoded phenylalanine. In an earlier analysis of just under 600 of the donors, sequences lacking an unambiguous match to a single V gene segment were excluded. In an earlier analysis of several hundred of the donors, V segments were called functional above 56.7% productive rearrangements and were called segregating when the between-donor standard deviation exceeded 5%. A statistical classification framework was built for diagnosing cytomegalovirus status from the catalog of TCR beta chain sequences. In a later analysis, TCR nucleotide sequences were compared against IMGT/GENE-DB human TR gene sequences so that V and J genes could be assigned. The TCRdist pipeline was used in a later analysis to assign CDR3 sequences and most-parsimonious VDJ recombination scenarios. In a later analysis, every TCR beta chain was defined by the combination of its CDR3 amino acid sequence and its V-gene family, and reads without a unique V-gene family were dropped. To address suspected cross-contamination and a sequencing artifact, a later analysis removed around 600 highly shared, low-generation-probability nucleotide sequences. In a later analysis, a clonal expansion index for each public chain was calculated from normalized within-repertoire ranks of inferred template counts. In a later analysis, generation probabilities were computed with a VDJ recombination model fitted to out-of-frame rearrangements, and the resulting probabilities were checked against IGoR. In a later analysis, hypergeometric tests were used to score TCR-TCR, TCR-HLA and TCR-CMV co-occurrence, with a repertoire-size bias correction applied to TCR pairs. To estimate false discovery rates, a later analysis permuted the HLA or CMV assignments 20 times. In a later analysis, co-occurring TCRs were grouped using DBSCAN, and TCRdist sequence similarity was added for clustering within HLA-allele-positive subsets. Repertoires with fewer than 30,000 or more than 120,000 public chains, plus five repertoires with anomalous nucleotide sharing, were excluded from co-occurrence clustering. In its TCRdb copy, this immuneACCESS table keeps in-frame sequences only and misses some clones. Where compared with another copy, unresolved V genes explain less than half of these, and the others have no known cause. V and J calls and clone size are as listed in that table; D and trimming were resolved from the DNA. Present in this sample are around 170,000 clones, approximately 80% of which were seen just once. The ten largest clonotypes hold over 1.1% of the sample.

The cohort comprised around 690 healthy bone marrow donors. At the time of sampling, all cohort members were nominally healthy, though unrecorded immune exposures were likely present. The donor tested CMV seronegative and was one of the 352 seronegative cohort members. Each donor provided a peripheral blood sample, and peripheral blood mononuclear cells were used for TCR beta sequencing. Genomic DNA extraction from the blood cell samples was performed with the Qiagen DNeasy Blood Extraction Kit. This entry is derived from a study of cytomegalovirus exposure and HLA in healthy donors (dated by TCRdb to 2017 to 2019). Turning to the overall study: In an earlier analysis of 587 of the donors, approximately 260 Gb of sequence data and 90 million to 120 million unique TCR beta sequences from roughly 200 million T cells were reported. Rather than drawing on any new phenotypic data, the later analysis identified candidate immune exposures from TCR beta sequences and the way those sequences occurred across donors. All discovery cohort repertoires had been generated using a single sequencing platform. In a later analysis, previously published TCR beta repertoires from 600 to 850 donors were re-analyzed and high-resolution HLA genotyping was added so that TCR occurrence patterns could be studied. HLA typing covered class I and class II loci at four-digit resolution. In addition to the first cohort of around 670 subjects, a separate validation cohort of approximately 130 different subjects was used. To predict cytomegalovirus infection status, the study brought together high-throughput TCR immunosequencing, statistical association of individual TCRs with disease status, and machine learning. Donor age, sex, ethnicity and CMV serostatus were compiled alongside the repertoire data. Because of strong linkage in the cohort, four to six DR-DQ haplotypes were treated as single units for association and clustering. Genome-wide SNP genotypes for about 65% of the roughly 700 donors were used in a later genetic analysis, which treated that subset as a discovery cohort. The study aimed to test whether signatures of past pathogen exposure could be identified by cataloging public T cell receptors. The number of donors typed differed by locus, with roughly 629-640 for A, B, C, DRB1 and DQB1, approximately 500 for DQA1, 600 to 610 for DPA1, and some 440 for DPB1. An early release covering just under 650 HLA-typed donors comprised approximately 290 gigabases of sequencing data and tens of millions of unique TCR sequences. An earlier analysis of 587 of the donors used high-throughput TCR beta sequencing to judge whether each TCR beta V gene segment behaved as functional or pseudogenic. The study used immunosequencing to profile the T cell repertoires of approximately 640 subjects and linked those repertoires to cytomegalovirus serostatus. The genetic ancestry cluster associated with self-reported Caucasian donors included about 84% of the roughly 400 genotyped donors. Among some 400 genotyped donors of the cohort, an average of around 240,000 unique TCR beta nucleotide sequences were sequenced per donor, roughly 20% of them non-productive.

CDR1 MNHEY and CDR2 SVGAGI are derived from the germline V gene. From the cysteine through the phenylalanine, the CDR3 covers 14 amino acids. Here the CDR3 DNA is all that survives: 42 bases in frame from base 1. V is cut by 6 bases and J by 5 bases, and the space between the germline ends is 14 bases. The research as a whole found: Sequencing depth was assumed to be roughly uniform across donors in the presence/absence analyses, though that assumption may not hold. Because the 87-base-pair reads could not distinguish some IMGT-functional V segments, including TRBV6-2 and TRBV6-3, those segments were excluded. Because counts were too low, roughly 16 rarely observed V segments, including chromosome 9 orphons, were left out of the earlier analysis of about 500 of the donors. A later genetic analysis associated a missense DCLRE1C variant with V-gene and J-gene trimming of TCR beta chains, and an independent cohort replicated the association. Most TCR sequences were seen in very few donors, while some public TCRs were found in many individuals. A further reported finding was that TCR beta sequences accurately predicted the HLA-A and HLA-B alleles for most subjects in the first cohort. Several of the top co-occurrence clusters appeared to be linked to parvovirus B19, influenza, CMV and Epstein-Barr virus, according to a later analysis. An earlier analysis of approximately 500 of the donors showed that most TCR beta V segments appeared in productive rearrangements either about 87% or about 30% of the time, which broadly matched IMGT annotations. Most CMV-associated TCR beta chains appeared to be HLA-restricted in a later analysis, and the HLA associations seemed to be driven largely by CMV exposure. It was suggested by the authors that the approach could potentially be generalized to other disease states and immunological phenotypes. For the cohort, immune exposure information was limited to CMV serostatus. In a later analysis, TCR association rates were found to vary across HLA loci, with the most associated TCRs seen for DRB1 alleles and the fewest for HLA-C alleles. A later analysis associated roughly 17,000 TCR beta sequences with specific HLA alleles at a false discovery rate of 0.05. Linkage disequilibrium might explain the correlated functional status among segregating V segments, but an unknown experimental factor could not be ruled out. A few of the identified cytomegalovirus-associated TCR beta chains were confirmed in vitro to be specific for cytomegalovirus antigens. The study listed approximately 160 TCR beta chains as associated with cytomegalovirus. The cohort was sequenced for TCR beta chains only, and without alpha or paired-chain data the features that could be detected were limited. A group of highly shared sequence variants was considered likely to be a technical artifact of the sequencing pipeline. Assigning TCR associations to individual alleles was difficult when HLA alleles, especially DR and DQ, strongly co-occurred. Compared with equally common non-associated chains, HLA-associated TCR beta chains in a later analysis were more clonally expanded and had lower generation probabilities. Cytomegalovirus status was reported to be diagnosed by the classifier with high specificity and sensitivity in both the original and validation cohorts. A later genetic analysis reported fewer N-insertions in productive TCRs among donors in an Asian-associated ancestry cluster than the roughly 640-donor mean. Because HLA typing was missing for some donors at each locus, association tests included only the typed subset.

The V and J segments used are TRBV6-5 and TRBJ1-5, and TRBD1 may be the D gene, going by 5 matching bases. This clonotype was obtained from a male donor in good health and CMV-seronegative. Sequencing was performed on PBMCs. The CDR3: CASRTGGWDQPQHF. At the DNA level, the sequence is TGTGCCAGCAGAACGGGGGGTTGGGATCAGCCCCAGCATTTT.